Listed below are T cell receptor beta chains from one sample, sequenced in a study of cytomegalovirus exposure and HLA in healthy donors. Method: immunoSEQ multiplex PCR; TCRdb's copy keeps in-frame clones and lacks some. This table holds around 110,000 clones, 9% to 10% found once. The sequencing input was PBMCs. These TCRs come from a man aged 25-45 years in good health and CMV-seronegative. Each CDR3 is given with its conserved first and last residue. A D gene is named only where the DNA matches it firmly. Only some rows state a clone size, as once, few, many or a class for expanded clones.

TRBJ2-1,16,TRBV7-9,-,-,CASSRLGQLPSHGQFF,TGCGCCAGCAGCCGTTTGGGGCAGCTACCCTCACATGGGCAGTTCTTC
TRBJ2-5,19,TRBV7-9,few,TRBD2,CASSLERRLAGGGGETQYF,TGTGCCAGCAGCTTAGAAAGGCGCCTAGCGGGGGGTGGTGGAGAGACCCAGTACTTC
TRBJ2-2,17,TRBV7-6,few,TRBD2,CASSPLAGGAGAGELFF,TGTGCCAGCAGCCCACTAGCGGGAGGAGCCGGCGCCGGGGAGCTGTTTTTT
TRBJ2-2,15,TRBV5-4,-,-,CASGPSGQATGELFF,TGTGCCTCTGGCCCCTCGGGACAAGCTACCGGGGAGCTGTTTTTT
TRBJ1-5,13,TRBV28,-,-,CASSFRSNQPQHF,TGTGCCAGCAGTTTCCGTAGCAATCAGCCCCAGCATTTT
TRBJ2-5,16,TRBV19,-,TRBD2,CASSTRGLAGAETQYF,TGTGCCAGTAGTACCCGGGGACTAGCGGGAGCGGAGACCCAGTACTTC
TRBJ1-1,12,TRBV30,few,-,CAWTGVYTEAFF,TGTGCCTGGACAGGGGTGTACACTGAAGCTTTCTTT
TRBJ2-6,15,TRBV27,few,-,CASSFLGAGANVLTF,TGTGCCAGCAGTTTTTTGGGCGCTGGGGCCAACGTCCTGACTTTC
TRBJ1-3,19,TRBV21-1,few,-,CASSKRSETTPEGGNTIYF,TGTGCCAGCAGCAAAAGGTCGGAGACAACTCCCGAGGGTGGAAACACCATATATTTT
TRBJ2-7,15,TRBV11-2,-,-,CASSLVLAVTYEQYF,TGTGCCAGCAGCTTAGTGTTAGCAGTAACCTACGAGCAGTACTTC
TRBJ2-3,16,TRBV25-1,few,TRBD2,CASSEGTSGSTDTQYF,TGTGCCAGCAGTGAAGGCACTAGCGGTAGCACAGATACGCAGTATTTT
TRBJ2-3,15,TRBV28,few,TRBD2,CASSGTSGNPDTQYF,TGTGCCAGCAGTGGGACTAGCGGGAATCCAGATACGCAGTATTTT
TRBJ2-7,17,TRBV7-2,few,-,CASSSAGMRGISYEQYF,TGTGCCAGCAGCTCGGCCGGGATGAGGGGGATCTCCTACGAGCAGTACTTC
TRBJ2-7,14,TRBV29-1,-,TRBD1,CSVIKGQGAYEQYF,TGCAGCGTTATCAAGGGACAGGGGGCTTACGAGCAGTACTTC